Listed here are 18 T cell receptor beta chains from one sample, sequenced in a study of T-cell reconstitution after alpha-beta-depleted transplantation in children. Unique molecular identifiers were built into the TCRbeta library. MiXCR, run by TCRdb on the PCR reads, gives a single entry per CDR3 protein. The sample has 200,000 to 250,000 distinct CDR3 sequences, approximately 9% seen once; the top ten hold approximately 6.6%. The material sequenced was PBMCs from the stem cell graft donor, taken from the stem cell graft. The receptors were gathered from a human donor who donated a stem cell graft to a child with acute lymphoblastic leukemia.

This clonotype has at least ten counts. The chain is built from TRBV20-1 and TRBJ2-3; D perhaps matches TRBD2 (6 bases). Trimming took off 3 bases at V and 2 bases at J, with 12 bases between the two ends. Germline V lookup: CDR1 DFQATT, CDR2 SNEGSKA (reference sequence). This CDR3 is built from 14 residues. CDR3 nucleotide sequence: TGCAGTGCTAGTAGCGGCGGCTACACAGATACGCAGTATTTT. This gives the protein CSASSGGYTDTQYF.

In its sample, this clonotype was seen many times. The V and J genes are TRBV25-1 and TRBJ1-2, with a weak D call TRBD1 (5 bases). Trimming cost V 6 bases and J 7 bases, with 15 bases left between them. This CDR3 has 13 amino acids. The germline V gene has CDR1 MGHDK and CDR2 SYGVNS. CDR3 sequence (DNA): TGTGCCAGCAGCGTAACGGGGGTTGGTGGCTACACCTTC. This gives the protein CASSVTGVGGYTF.

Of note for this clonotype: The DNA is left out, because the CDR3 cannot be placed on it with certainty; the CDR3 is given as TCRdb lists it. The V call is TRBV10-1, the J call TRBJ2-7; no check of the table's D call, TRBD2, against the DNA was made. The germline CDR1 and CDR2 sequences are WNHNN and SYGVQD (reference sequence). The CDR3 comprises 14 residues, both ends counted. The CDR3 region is CASSTSGLPYEQYF.

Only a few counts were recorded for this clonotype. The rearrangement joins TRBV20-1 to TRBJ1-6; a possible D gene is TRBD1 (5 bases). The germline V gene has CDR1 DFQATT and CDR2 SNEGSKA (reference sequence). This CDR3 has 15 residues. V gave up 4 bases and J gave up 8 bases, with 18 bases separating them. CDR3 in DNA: TGCAGTGCTAAGGGGACCGGATTGGGCTATTCACCCCTCCACTTT. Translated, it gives CSAKGTGLGYSPLHF.

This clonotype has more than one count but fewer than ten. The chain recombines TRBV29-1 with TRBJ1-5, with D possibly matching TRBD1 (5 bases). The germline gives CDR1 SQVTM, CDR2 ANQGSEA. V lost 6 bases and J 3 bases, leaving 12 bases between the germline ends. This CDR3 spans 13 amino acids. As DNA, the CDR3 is TGCAGCGTCGTTACAGGCACCAATCAGCCCCAGCATTTT. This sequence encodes CSVVTGTNQPQHF.

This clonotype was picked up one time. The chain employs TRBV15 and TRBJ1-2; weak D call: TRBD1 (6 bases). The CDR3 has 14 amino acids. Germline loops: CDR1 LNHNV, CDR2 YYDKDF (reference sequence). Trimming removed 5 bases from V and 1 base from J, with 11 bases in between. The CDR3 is CATSEGGLNYGYTF. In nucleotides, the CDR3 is TGTGCCACCAGCGAAGGGGGACTTAACTATGGCTACACCTTC.

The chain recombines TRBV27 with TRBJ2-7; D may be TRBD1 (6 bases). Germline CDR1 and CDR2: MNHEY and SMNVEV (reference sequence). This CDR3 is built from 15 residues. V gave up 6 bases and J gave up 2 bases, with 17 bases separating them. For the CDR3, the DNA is TGTGCCAGCAGGGTCAACAGGGATACAACCTACGAGCAGTACTTC. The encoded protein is CASRVNRDTTYEQYF.

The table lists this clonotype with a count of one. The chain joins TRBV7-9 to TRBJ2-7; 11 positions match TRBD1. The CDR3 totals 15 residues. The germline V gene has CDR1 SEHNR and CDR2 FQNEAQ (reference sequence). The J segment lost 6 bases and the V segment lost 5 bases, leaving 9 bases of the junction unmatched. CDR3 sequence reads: CASSDRGQGVLEQYF. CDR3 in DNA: TGTGCCAGCAGCGACCGGGGACAGGGGGTGCTCGAGCAGTACTTC.

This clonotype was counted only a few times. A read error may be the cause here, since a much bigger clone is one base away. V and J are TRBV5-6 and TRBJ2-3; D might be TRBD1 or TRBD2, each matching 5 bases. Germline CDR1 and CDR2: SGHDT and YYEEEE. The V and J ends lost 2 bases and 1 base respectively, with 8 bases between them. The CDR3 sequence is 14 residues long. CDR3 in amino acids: CASSFGAGTDTQYF. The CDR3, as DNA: TGTGCCAGCAGCTTCGGGGCTGGCACAGATACGCAGTATTTT.

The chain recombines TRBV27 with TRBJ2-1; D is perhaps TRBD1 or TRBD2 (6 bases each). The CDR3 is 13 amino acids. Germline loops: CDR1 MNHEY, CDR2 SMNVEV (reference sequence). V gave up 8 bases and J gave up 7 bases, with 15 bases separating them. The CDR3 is CASGSGAGNEQFF. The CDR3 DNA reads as TGTGCCAGCGGGTCAGGGGCGGGGAATGAGCAGTTCTTC.

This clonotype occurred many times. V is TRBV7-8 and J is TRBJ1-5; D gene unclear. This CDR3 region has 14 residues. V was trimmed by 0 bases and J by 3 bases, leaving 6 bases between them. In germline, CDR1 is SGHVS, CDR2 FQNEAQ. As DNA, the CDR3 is TGTGCCAGCAGCTTAGCGGGAACCAATCAGCCCCAGCATTTT. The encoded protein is CASSLAGTNQPQHF.

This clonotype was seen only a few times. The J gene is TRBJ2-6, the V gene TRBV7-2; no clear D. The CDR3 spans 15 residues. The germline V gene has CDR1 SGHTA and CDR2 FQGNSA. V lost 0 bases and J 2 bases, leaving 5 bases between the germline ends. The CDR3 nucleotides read TGTGCCAGCAGCTTAGCCTGGGCTGGGGCCAACGTCCTGACTTTC. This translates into CASSLAWAGANVLTF. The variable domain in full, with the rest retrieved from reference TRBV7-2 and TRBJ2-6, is GAGVSQSPSNKVTEKGKDVELRCDPISGHTALYWYRQSLGQGLEFLIYFQGNSAPDKSGLPSDRFSAERTGGSVSTLTIQRTQQEDSAVYLCASSLAWAGANVLTFGAGSRLTVL.

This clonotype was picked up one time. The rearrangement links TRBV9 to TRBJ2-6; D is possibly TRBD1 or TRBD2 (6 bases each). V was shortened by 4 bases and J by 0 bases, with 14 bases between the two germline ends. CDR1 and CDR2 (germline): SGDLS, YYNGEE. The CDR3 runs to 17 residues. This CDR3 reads CASSTPRGVSGANVLTF. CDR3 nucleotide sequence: TGTGCCAGCAGCACCCCGAGGGGGGTCTCTGGGGCCAACGTCCTGACTTTC.

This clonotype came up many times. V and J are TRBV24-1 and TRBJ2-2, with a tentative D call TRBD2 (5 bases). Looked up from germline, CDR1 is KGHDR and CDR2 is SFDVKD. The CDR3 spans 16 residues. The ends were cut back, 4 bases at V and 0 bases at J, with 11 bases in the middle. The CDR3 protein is CATSEAGLTNTGELFF. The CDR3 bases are TGTGCCACCAGTGAGGCAGGACTTACGAACACCGGGGAGCTGTTTTTT.

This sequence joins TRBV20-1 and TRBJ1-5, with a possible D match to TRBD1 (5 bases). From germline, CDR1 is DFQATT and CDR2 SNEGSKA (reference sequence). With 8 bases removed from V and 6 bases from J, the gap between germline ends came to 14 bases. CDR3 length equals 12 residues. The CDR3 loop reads CSTAGAGQPQHF. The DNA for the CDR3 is TGCAGTACGGCCGGGGCAGGTCAGCCCCAGCATTTT.

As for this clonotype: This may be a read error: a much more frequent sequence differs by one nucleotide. The CDR3, as DNA: TGCGCCAGCAAGGTAGGGGGAATCTCCTACAATGAGCAGTTCTTC. This encodes CASKVGGISYNEQFF. The rearrangement joins TRBV5-1 to TRBJ2-1; D is possibly TRBD1 (6 bases). The CDR3 length is 15 residues. CDR1 SGHRS and CDR2 YFSETQ come from the germline V gene. V lost 6 bases, J lost 0 bases, and 13 bases lay in between.

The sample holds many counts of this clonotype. The CDR3 nucleotides are TGCGCCAGCAGCTTGGCGCCTGCCACAGATACGCAGTATTTT. Translating gives CASSLAPATDTQYF. V usage is TRBV5-1 and J usage is TRBJ2-3, with D uncertain. Germline CDR1 SGHRS, CDR2 YFSETQ. Trimming shortened V by 0 bases and J by 2 bases, and 7 bases separated the two germline ends. This CDR3 region has 14 residues.

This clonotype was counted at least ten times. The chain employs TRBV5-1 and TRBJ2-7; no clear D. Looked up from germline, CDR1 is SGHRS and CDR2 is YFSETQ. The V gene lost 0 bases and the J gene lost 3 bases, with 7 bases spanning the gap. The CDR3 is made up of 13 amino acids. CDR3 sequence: CASSLDLLYEQYF. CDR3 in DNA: TGCGCCAGCAGCTTGGATCTCCTCTACGAGCAGTACTTC. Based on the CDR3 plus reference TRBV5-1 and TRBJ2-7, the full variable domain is KAGVTQTPRYLIKTRGQQVTLSCSPISGHRSVSWYQQTPGQGLQFLFEYFSETQRNKGNFPGRFSGRQFSNSRSEMNVSTLELGDSALYLCASSLDLLYEQYFGPGTRLTVT.